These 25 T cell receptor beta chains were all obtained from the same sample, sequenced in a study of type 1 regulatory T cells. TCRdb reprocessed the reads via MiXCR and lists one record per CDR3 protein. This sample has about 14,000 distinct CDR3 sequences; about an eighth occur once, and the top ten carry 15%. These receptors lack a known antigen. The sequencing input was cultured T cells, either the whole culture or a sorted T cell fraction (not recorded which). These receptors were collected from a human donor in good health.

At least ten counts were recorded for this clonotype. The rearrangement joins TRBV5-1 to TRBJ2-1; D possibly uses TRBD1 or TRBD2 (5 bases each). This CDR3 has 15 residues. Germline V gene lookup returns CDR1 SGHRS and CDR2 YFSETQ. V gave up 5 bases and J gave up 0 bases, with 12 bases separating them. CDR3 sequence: CASRQTGTSYNEQFF. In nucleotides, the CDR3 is TGCGCCAGCAGACAGACTGGGACCTCCTACAATGAGCAGTTCTTC.

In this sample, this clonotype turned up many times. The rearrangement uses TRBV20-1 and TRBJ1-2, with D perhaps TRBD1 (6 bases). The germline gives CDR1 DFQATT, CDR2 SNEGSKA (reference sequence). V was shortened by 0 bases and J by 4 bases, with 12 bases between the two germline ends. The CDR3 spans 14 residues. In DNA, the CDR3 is TGCAGTGCTAGAGACGGGGGGCGTATCTATGGCTACACCTTC. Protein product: CSARDGGRIYGYTF.

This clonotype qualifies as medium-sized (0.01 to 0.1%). The CDR3 region is CASSLRRGDGYTF. The CDR3 coding sequence is TGTGCCAGCAGTTTAAGGAGGGGAGATGGCTACACCTTC. J is TRBJ1-2 and V is TRBV28; possibly TRBD1 for D (5 bases). There are 13 residues in the CDR3. Trimming removed 2 bases at V and 6 bases at J, with 10 bases between. CDR1 MDHEN and CDR2 SYDVKM come from the germline V gene.

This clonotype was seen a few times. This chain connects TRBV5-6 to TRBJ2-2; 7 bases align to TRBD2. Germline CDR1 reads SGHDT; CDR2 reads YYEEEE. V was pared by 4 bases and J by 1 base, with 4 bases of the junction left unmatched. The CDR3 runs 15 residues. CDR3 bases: TGTGCCAGCAGCCGACTAGCTTTGAACACCGGGGAGCTGTTTTTT. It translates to CASSRLALNTGELFF.

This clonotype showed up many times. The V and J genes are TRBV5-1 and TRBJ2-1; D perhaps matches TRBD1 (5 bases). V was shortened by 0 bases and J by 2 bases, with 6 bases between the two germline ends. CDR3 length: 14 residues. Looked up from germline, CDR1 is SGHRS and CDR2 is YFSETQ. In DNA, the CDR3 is TGCGCCAGCAGCTTGGAGGACACCTACAATGAGCAGTTCTTC. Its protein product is CASSLEDTYNEQFF.

This chain's CDR3 is CASSSDRSSYEQYF. The CDR3 DNA reads as TGTGCCAGCAGCTCCGACAGGAGCTCCTACGAGCAGTACTTC. V and J are TRBV7-9 and TRBJ2-7; D possibly corresponds to TRBD1 (6 bases). Trimming pared 4 bases from V and 0 bases from J, leaving 10 bases between. Germline V gives CDR1 SEHNR, CDR2 FQNEAQ (reference sequence). The length of the CDR3 is 14 residues.

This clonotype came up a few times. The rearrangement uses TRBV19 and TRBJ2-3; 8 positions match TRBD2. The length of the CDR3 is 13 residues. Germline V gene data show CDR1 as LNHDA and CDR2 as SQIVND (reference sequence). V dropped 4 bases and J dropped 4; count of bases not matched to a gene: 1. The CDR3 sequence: CASSKGLADTQYF. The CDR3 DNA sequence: TGTGCCAGTAGTAAGGGACTAGCAGATACGCAGTATTTT.

In DNA, the CDR3 is TGTGCCAGTAGTACCCCCGAGGGACCCCAGCATTTT. Amino acid sequence: CASSTPEGPQHF. The chain uses TRBV19 and TRBJ1-5; D gene uncertain. The length of the CDR3 is 12 residues. Germline loops: CDR1 LNHDA, CDR2 SQIVND (reference sequence). V lost 4 bases and J lost 10, with 11 bases in between.

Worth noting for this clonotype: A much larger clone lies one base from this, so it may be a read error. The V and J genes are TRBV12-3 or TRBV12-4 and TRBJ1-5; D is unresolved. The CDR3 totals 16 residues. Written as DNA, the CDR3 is TGTGTCAGCAGTTTAAATTTAGCCGCTAGCAATCAGCCCCAGCATTTT. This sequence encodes CVSSLNLAASNQPQHF.

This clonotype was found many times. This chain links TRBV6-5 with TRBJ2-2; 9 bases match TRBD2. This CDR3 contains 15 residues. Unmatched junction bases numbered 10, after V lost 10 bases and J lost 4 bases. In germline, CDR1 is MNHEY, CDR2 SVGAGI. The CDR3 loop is CATNPAGGRTGELFF. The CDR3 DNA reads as TGTGCCACCAACCCAGCGGGAGGACGCACCGGGGAGCTGTTTTTT.

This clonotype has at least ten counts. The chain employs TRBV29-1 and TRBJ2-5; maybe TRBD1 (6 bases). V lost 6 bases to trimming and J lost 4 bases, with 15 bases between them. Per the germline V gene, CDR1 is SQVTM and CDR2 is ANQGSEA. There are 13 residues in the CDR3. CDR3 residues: CSVTGLTGETQYF. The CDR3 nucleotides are TGCAGCGTCACAGGGCTAACGGGAGAGACCCAGTACTTC.

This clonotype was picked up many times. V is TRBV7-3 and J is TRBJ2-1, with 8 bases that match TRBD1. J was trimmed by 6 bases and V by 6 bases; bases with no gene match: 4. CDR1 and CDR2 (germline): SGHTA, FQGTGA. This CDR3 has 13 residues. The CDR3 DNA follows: TGTGCCAGCAGTCGGGACAGGCTCAATGAGCAGTTCTTC. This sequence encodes CASSRDRLNEQFF.

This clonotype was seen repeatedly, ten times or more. The CDR3, as DNA: TGTGCCAGCAGGGATCGAGGGACAGGGAACAATCAGCCCCAGCATTTT. Translating it yields CASRDRGTGNNQPQHF. The chain joins TRBV12-3 or TRBV12-4 to TRBJ1-5, with 9 positions matching TRBD1. The CDR3 spans 16 residues. Trimming removed 6 bases from V and 3 bases from J; junction bases left unmatched: 9.

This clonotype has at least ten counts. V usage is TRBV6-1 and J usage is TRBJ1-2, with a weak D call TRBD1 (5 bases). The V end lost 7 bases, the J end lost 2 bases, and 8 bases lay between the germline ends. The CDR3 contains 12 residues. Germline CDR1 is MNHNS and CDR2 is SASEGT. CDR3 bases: TGTGCCAGCAATCCAGGGAACTATGGCTACACCTTC. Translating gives CASNPGNYGYTF.

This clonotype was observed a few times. CDR3 sequence reads: CASSQESGQGNEQFF. The CDR3, as DNA: TGCGCCAGCAGCCAAGAAAGCGGACAGGGGAATGAGCAGTTCTTC. This chain uses TRBV4-3 with TRBJ2-1, with 9 bases identical to TRBD1. The CDR3 loop spans 15 amino acids. Germline V lookup: CDR1 LGHNA, CDR2 YSLEER. Trimming took 0 bases from V and 7 from J; bases not matched to a gene: 4.

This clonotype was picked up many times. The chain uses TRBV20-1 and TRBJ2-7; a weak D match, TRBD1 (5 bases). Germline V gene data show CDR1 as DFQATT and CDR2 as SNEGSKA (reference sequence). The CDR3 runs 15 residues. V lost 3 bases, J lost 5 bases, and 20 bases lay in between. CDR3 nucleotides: TGCAGTGCTAGGCCATTCCGACAGCGAGACCACGAGCAGTACTTC. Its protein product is CSARPFRQRDHEQYF.

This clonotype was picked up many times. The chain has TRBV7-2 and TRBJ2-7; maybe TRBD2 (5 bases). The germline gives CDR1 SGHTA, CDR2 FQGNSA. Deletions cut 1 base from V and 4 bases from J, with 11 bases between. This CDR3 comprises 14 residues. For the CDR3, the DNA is TGTGCCAGCAGCTTAGACGGGCTAGCTTACGAGCAGTACTTC. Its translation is CASSLDGLAYEQYF.

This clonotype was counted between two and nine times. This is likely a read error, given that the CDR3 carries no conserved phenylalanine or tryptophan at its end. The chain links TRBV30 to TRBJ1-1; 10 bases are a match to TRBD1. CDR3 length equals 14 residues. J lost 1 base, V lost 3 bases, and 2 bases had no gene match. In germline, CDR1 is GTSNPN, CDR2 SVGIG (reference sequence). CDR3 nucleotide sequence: TGTGCCTGGAGAAGACAGGGGGCGAACACTGAAGCTTTCCTT. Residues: CAWRRQGANTEAFL.

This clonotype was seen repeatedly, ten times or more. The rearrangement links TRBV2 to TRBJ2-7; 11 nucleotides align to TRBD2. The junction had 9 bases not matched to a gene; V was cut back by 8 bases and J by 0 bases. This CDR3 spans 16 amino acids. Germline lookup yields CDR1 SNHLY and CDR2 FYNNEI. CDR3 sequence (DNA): TGTGCCAGCTTTCTAGCGGGAGGCCGGAGCTCCTACGAGCAGTACTTC. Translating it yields CASFLAGGRSSYEQYF.

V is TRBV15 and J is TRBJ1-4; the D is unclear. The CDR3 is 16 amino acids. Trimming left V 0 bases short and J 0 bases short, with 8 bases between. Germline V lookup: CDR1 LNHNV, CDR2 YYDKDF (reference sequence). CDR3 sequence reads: CATSRDGGATNEKLFF. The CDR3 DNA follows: TGTGCCACCAGCAGAGATGGCGGTGCAACTAATGAAAAACTGTTTTTT.

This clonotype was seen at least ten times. The CDR3 DNA reads as TGCAGTGCTAGAGGTCTCCACGGCGGGAGGGAAGTCGATGAGCAGTTCTTC. This encodes CSARGLHGGREVDEQFF. The rearrangement joins TRBV20-1 to TRBJ2-1; 9 nucleotides align to TRBD2. Per germline, CDR1 DFQATT and CDR2 SNEGSKA (reference sequence). The J segment lost 8 bases and the V segment lost 1 base, leaving 15 bases of the junction unmatched. The CDR3 loop spans 17 amino acids.

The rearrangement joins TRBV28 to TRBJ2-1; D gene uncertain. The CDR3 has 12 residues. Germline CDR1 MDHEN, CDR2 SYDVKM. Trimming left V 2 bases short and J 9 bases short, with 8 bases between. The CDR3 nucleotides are TGTGCCAGCAGTTTAACTTATGGTGAGCAGTTCTTC. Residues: CASSLTYGEQFF.

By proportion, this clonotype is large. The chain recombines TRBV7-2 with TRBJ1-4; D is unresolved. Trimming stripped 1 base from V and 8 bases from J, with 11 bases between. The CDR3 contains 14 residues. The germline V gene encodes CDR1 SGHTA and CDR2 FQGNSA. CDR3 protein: CASSLVAAGEKLFF. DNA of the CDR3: TGTGCCAGCAGCTTAGTCGCGGCTGGGGAAAAACTGTTTTTT.

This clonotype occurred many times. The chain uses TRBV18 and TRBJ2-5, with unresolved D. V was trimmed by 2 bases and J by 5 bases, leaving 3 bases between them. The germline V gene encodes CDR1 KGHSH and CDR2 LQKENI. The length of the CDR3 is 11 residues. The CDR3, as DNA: TGTGCCAGCTCACCAGCGGAGACCCAGTACTTC. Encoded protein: CASSPAETQYF.

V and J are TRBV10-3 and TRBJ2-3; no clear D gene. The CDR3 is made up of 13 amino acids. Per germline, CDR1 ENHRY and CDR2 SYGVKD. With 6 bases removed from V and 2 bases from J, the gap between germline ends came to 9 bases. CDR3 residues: CAIRAKDTDTQYF. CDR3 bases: TGTGCCATCAGGGCGAAGGACACAGATACGCAGTATTTT.